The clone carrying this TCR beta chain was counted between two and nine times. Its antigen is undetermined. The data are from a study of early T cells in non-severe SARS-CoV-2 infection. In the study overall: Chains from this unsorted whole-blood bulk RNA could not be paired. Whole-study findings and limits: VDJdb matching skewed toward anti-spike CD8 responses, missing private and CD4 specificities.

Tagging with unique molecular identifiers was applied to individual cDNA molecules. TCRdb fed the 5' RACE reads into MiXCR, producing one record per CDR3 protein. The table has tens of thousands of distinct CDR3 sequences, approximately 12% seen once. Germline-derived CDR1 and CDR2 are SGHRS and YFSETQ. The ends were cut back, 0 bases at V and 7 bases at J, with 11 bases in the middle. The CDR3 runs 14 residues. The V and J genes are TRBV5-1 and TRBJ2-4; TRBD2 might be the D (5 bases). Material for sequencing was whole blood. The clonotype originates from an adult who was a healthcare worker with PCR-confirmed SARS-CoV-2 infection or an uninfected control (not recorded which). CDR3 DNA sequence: TGCGCCAGCAGCTTGGAAACTAGGTTCAACATTCAGTACTTC. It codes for CASSLETRFNIQYF.